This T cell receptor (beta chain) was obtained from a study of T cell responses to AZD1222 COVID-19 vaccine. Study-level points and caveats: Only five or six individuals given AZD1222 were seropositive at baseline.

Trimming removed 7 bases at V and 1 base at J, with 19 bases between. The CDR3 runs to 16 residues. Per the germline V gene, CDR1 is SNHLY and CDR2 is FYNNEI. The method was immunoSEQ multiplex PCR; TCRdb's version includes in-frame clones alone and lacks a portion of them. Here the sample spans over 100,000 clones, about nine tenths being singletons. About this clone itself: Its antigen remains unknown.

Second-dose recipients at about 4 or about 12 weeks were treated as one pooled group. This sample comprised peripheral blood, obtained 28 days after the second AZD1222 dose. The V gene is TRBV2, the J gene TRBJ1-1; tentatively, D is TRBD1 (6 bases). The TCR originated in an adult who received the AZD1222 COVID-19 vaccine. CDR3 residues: CASNLQGTPGNTEAFF. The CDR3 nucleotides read TGTGCCAGCAACCTCCAGGGGACCCCAGGGAACACTGAAGCTTTCTTT.